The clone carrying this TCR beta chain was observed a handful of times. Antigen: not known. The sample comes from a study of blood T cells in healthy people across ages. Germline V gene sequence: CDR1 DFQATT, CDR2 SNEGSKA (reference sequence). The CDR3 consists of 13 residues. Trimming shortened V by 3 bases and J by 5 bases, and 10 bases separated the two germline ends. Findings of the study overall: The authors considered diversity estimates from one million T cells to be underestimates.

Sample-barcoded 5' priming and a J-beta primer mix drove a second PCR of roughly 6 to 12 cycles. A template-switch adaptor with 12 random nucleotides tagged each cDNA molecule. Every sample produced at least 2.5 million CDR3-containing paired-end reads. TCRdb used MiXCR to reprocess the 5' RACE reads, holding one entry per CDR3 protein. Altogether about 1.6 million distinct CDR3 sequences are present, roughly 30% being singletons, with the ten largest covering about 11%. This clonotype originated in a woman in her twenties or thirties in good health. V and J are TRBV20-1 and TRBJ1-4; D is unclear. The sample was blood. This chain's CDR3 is CSASSGRNEKLFF. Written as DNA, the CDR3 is TGCAGTGCTAGTTCGGGGAGAAATGAAAAACTGTTTTTT.